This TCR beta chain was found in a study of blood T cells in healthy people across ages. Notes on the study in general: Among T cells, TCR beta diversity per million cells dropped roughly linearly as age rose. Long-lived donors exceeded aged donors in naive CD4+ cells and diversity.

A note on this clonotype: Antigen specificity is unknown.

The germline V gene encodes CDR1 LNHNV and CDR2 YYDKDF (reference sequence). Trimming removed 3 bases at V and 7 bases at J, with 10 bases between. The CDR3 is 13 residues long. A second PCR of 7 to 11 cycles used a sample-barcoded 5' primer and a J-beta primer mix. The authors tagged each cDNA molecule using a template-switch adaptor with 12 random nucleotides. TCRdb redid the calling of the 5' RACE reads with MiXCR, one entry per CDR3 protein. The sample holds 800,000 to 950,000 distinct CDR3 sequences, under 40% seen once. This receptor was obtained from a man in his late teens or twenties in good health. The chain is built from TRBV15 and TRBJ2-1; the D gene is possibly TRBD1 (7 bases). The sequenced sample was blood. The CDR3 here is CATSSSGGNEQFF. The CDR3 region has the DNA TGTGCCACCAGCAGCTCAGGGGGGAATGAGCAGTTCTTC.